This TCR beta chain appears in the sequencing data of a study of T cell repertoires in cytomegalovirus infection. Whole-study context: Indications came from public TCR beta signatures; they pointed to CMV infection and to a matching HLA type. Study-level findings and limits: Identification of carriers of CMV plus the relevant HLA was performed using cumulative public TCR beta family frequency. The ex vivo response was dominated by HLA-C-restricted CMV-specific TCR beta clonotypes.

This clonotype was detected only a few times. No antigen is known for it. The CDR3 has 12 amino acids. The V gene lost 5 bases and the J gene lost 11 bases, with 15 bases spanning the gap. CDR1 is SGHVS, CDR2 FNYEAQ, per germline. Via MiXCR, TCRdb re-called the reads, giving one row per CDR3 protein. The data contain some 390,000 distinct CDR3 sequences, 15% to 20% of them singletons. The clonotype comes from a human donor in good health (CMV status not recorded). Some clones in this sample may be carry-over from other donors' samples. The sample was PBMCs. The chain recombines TRBV7-6 with TRBJ1-2; a possible D gene is TRBD1 (5 bases). The CDR3 region is CASSPQGQAYTF. DNA of the CDR3: TGTGCCAGCAGCCCCCAGGGTCAGGCATACACCTTC.